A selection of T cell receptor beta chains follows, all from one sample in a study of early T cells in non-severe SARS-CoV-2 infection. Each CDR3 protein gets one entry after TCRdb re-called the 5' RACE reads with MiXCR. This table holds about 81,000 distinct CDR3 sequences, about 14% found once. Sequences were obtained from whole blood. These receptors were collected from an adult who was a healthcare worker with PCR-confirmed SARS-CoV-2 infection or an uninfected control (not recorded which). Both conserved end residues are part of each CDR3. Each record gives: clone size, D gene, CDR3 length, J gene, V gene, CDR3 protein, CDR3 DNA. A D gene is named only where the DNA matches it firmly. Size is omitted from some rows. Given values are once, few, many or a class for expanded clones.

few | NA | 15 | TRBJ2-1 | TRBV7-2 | CASSLGPPSNNEQFF | TGTGCCAGCAGCTTAGGGCCCCCATCCAACAATGAGCAGTTCTTC
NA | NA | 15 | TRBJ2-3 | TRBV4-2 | CASSQVGDRSDTQYF | TGTGCCAGCAGCCAAGTGGGGGATAGGTCAGATACGCAGTATTTT
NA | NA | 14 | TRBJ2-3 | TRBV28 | CASTPSGETDTQYF | TGTGCCAGCACCCCCTCGGGGGAGACAGATACGCAGTATTTT
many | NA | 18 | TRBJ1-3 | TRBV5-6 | CASSLVGTGRYPGNTIYF | TGTGCCAGCAGCTTGGTCGGCACAGGGCGATATCCTGGAAACACCATATATTTT
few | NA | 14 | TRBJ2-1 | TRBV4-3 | CASSQGLAFNEQFF | TGCGCCAGCAGCCAAGGCCTAGCTTTCAATGAGCAGTTCTTC
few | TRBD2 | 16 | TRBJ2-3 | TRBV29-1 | CSVDPTIAGGTDTQYF | TGCAGCGTTGACCCCACTATAGCGGGGGGCACAGATACGCAGTATTTT
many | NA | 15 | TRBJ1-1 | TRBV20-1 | CSALQPPNRDTEAFF | TGCAGTGCTCTCCAGCCCCCAAACAGGGACACTGAAGCTTTCTTT
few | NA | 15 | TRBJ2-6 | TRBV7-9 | CASSDWISGANVLTF | TGTGCCAGCAGCGATTGGATTTCTGGGGCCAACGTCCTGACTTTC
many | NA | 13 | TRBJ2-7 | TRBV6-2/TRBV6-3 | CASTDPNPYEQYF | TGTGCCAGCACCGACCCGAACCCCTACGAGCAGTACTTC
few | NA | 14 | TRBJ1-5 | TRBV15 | CATSRGEGNQPQHF | TGTGCCACCAGCAGAGGGGAGGGCAATCAGCCCCAGCATTTT
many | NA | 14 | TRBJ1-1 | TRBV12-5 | CASASDSTHTEAFF | TGTGCTAGTGCCTCCGACAGTACCCACACTGAAGCTTTCTTT
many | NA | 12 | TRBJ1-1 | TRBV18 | CASSLKGTEAFF | TGTGCCAGCTCACTGAAGGGAACTGAAGCTTTCTTT
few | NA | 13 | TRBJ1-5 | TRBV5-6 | CASSLIYEQPQHF | TGTGCCAGCAGCTTGATTTACGAACAGCCCCAGCATTTT
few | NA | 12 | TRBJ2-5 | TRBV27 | CASSTSQETQYF | TGTGCCAGCAGTACCTCCCAAGAGACCCAGTACTTC
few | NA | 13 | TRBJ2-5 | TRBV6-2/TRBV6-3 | CASRETNQETQYF | TGTGCCAGCAGAGAGACAAACCAAGAGACCCAGTACTTC
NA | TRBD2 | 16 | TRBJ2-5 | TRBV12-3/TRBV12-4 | CASSLIRGGWQETQYF | TGTGCCAGCAGTCTTATTCGCGGGGGGTGGCAAGAGACCCAGTACTTC
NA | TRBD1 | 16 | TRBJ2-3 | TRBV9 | CASSAPGGAGTDTQYF | TGTGCCAGCAGCGCACCAGGGGGCGCCGGCACAGATACGCAGTATTTT
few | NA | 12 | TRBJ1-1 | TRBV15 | CATSYGRSEAFF | TGTGCCACCAGCTATGGGAGGTCTGAAGCTTTCTTT
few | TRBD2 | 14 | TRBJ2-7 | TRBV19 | CASRDSGGPYEQYF | TGTGCCAGTAGAGATAGCGGGGGACCCTACGAGCAGTACTTC
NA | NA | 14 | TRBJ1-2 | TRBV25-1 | CASSEQTVPNGYTF | TGTGCCAGCAGTGAACAGACAGTTCCAAATGGCTACACCTTC
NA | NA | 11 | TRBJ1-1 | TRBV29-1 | CSVAQVHEAFF | TGCAGCGTGGCCCAAGTCCATGAAGCTTTCTTT
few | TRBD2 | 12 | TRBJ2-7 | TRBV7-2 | CASNREGYEQYF | TGTGCCAGCAACCGGGAGGGATACGAGCAGTACTTC
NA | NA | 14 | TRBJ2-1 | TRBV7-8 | CASSLISADNEQFF | TGTGCCAGCAGCTTAATAAGCGCCGACAATGAGCAGTTCTTC
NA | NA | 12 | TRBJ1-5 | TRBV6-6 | CASCISNQPQHF | TGTGCCAGCTGCATTAGCAATCAGCCCCAGCATTTT
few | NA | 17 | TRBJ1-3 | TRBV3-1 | CASSLWTAGSSGNTIYF | TGTGCCAGCAGCCTCTGGACAGCTGGGTCTTCTGGAAACACCATATATTTT
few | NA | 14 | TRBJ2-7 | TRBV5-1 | CASRRQDQSYEQYF | TGCGCCAGCCGAAGACAGGACCAGTCCTACGAGCAGTACTTC
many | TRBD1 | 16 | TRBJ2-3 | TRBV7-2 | CASSARQGGQTDTQYF | TGTGCCAGCAGCGCCCGACAGGGGGGGCAGACAGATACGCAGTATTTT
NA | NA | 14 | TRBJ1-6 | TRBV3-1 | CASSQGVLGSPLHF | TGTGCCAGCAGCCAAGGGGTCTTGGGATCACCCCTCCACTTT
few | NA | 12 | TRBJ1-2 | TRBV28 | CASSLSGYGYTF | TGTGCCAGCAGTTTATCAGGTTATGGCTACACCTTC
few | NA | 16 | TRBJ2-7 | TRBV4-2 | CASSLAADVLSYEQYF | TGTGCCAGCAGCCTTGCGGCGGACGTACTTTCCTACGAGCAGTACTTC
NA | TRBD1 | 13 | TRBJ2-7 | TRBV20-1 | CSGGGQGIHEQYF | TGCAGTGGCGGGGGACAGGGTATCCACGAGCAGTACTTC
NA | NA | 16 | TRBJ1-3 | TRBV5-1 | CASSFSTGFSGNTIYF | TGCGCCAGCAGCTTCTCCACAGGATTCTCTGGAAACACCATATATTTT
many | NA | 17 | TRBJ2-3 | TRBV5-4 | CASSYNLGPIVADTQYF | TGTGCCAGCAGCTATAACCTGGGACCTATTGTCGCAGATACGCAGTATTTT
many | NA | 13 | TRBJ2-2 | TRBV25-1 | CASSERDTGELFF | TGTGCCAGCAGTGAGAGGGACACCGGGGAGCTGTTTTTT